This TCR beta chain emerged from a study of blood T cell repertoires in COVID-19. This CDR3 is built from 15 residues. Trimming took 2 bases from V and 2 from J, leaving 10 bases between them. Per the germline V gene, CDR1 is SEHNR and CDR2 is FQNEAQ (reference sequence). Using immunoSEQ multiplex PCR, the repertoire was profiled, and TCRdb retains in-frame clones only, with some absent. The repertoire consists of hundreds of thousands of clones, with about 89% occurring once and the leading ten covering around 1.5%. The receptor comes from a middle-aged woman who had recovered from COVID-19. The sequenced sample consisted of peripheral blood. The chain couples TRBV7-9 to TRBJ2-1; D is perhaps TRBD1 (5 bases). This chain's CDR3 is CASSLKGSTYNEQFF. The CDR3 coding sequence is TGTGCCAGCAGCTTAAAGGGGTCGACCTACAATGAGCAGTTCTTC.